The clone carrying this T cell receptor beta chain appeared once. Antigen: not known. The germline V gene has CDR1 DFQATT and CDR2 SNEGSKA (reference sequence). V was shortened by 5 bases and J by 3 bases, with 8 bases between the two germline ends. There are 11 residues in the CDR3. The table came from immunoSEQ multiplex PCR; TCRdb's copy has only in-frame clones and leaves some out. In the table there are about 17,000 clones, around nine tenths of which are singletons. This entry belongs to a study of lymphopenia after photon versus proton radiotherapy. Regarding the study as a whole: Proton therapy kept repertoires fairly stable, unlike photons, which gained effector/memory cells.

The chain has TRBV20-1 and TRBJ2-7, with D maybe TRBD1 (5 bases). The receptor's source is a man aged 55-75 years with pancreatic cancer. This specimen consisted of peripheral blood, obtained from a patient treated with photon-based radiotherapy. The CDR3 DNA reads as TGCAGTGCTCCCGACAGCTACGAGCAGTACTTC. This sequence encodes CSAPDSYEQYF.